A single sample gave rise to the 9 T cell receptor beta chains below, sequenced in a study of shared clonotypes between healthy human individuals (dated by TCRdb to about 2020). The receptor library was made with the immunoSEQ multiplex PCR assay. The table was pulled from immuneACCESS by TCRdb, which kept in-frame rearrangements only. Such tables lose some clones; where checked, under half of the loss comes from unresolved V genes, and the rest has no known cause. Recorded for this sample are approximately 470,000 clones; about 85% of them occurred a single time. The biggest ten clones account for roughly 13% of the sample. Sample: PBMCs. The receptor set was obtained from a woman aged 40 to 50 in good health. Some clones in this sample may be carry-over from other donors' samples.

In this sample, this clone turned up once. The chain couples TRBV14 to TRBJ1-5; no clear D gene. The V gene's germline CDR1 is SGHDN and CDR2 FVKESK. The V gene lost 2 bases and the J gene lost 2 bases, with 22 bases spanning the gap. There are 19 residues in the CDR3. The CDR3 nucleotides are TGTGCCAGCAGCCAAATGAGCGAGCGGACCTCGGTGGGCAATCAGCCCCAGCATTTT. It codes for CASSQMSERTSVGNQPQHF.

Details on this clone: This likely traces to a read error, being one base from a far larger clone. Other DNA sequences from this sample encode an identical CDR3 as well. The genes are TRBV7-9 and TRBJ2-7; TRBD1 is a possible D gene (6 bases). Trimming left V 1 base short and J 2 bases short, with 12 bases between. From germline, CDR1 is SEHNR and CDR2 FQNEAQ (reference sequence). The CDR3 loop spans 15 amino acids. The CDR3 coding sequence is TGTGCCAGCAGCTTAGTACAGGGTGCGACCTACGAGCAGTACTTC. Its protein is CASSLVQGATYEQYF.

On this clone itself: A read error is likely here: a far larger clone is one base away. V gene TRBV10-3 combines with J gene TRBJ1-1; the D is unclear. Trimming removed 0 bases from V and 10 bases from J, with 21 bases in between. The CDR3 covers 16 residues. CDR1 ENHRY and CDR2 SYGVKD come from the germline V gene. CDR3 in amino acids: CAISESRGIGSAGAFF. In nucleotides, the CDR3 is TGTGCCATCAGTGAGTCTCGGGGTATAGGTTCGGCTGGAGCTTTCTTT.

This clone was observed a handful of times. This chain uses TRBV10-1 with TRBJ1-1; D gene ambiguous. The CDR3 is made up of 13 amino acids. V lost 8 bases to trimming and J lost 1 base, with 11 bases between them. Germline V gives CDR1 WNHNN, CDR2 SYGVQD (reference sequence). The CDR3, as DNA: TGCGCCAGCCGGGCACAAAGGAACACTGAAGCTTTCTTT. Protein product: CASRAQRNTEAFF.

Here the CDR3 reads CASSLATSGRAHNEQFF. The CDR3 nucleotides read TGCGCCAGCAGCTTGGCCACTAGCGGGAGGGCCCACAATGAGCAGTTCTTC. This chain connects TRBV5-1 to TRBJ2-1, with 13 bases fitting TRBD2. Germline CDR1 reads SGHRS; CDR2 reads YFSETQ. J gave up 5 bases and V 0 bases, and 5 bases lay outside the gene matches. This CDR3 has 17 amino acids.

A remark on this clone: This may arise from a read error, as a much more abundant clone is one base away. J is TRBJ2-2 and V is TRBV11-1; perhaps TRBD2 as D (5 bases). The length of the CDR3 is 14 residues. Germline V CDR1 and CDR2: SGHAT, FQDESV (reference sequence). CDR3 DNA sequence: TGTGCCAGCAGACCCAACCCCCCCACCGGGGAGCCGTTTTTT. This gives the protein CASRPNPPTGEPFF.

This clone was counted once. The rearrangement uses TRBV18 and TRBJ2-1, with 7 positions matching TRBD1. There are 13 residues in the CDR3. The ends lost 2 bases at V and 15 bases at J; junction bases unmatched: 10. Germline V gene sequence: CDR1 KGHSH, CDR2 LQKENI. CDR3 residues: CASSPSGQPWGFF. In DNA, the CDR3 is TGTGCCAGCTCACCATCGGGACAGCCCTGGGGGTTCTTC.

The chain recombines TRBV7-9 with TRBJ1-3; D is perhaps TRBD1 (5 bases). The V gene lost 1 base and the J gene lost 3 bases, with 7 bases spanning the gap. The V gene's germline CDR1 is SEHNR and CDR2 FQNEAQ (reference sequence). The CDR3 contains 14 residues. The CDR3 loop reads CASSLVRVGNTIYF. The DNA for the CDR3 is TGTGCCAGCAGCTTAGTCAGGGTTGGAAACACCATATATTTT.

This sequence joins TRBV7-3 and TRBJ1-1; D remains ambiguous. The CDR3 covers 15 residues. The germline V gene has CDR1 SGHTA and CDR2 FQGTGA. The V gene lost 0 bases and the J gene lost 5 bases, with 13 bases spanning the gap. In DNA, the CDR3 is TGTGCCAGCAGCTTAACGAGGGATTCGGGGACTGAAGCTTTCTTT. Encoded protein: CASSLTRDSGTEAFF.